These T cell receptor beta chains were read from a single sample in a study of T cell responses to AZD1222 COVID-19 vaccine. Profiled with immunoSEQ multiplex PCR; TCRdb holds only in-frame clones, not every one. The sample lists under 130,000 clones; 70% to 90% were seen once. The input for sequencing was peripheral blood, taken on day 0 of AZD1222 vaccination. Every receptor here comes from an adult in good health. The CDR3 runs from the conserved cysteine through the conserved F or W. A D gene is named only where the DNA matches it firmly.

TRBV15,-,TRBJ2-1,CATREGSWNEQFF,TGTGCCACCAGAGAAGGGAGTTGGAATGAGCAGTTCTTC
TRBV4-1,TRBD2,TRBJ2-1,CASSLGLAGPNEQFF,TGCGCCAGCAGCCTAGGACTAGCGGGACCCAATGAGCAGTTCTTC
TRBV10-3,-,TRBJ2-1,CAISESSAGTYNEQFF,TGTGCCATCAGTGAGTCGAGTGCCGGCACCTACAATGAGCAGTTCTTC
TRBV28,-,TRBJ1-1,CASSLPPSMNTEAFF,TGTGCCAGCAGTTTACCCCCCTCCATGAACACTGAAGCTTTCTTT
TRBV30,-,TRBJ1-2,CAWSESGTYGYTF,TGTGCCTGGAGTGAATCCGGGACATATGGCTACACCTTC
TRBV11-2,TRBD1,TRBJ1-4,CASSGGQGIVGEKLFF,TGTGCCAGCAGCGGGGGACAGGGAATCGTTGGTGAAAAACTGTTTTTT
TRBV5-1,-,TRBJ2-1,CASSRAGTSYNEQFF,TGCGCCAGCAGCCGCGCCGGGACTTCCTACAATGAGCAGTTCTTC
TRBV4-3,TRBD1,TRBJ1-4,CASSPSPGTGHEKLFF,TGCGCCAGCAGCCCTTCACCTGGGACAGGACATGAAAAACTGTTTTTT
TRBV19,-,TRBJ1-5,CASSTQGNQPQHF,TGTGCCAGTAGTACGCAGGGTAATCAGCCCCAGCATTTT
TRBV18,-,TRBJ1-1,CASSPLSGPLATEAFF,TGTGCCAGCTCACCACTTTCCGGCCCGCTGGCCACTGAAGCTTTCTTT
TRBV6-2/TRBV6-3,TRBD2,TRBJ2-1,CASIPGGRDEQFF,TGTGCCAGCATCCCGGGAGGACGCGATGAGCAGTTCTTC
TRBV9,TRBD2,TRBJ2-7,CASSVDDGRSEQYF,TGTGCCAGCAGCGTAGATGACGGGAGGAGCGAGCAGTACTTC
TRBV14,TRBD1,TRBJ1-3,CASSQTGGRNTIYF,TGTGCCAGCAGCCAAACAGGGGGCAGAAACACCATATATTTT
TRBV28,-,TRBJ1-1,CASSPGSIGNTEAFF,TGTGCCAGCAGTCCCGGGTCCATTGGGAACACTGAAGCTTTCTTT
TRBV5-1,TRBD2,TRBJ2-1,CASSLAGLADNEQFF,TGCGCCAGCAGCTTGGCGGGGCTAGCGGACAATGAGCAGTTCTTC
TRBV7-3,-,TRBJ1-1,CASSPGGNSANTEAFF,TGTGCCAGCAGCCCTGGGGGGAACTCGGCGAACACTGAAGCTTTCTTT
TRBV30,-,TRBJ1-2,CAWSVPGTDYGYTF,TGTGCCTGGAGTGTACCGGGAACTGACTATGGCTACACCTTC
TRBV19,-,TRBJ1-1,CASDSIGTEAFF,TGTGCCAGCGACAGTATTGGCACTGAAGCTTTCTTT
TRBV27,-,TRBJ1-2,CASSLSSADGGYTF,TGTGCCAGCAGTTTATCATCTGCGGACGGGGGCTACACCTTC
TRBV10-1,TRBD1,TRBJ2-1,CARNRGTFYNEQFF,TGCGCCAGGAACAGGGGAACGTTTTACAATGAGCAGTTCTTC
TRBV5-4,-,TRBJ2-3,CASSLGGGQVDTQYF,TGTGCCAGCAGCTTAGGAGGGGGGCAGGTAGATACGCAGTATTTT